This T cell receptor beta chain was retrieved from a study of cytomegalovirus exposure and HLA in healthy donors. Study conclusions and caveats: Three CMV-associated chains were confirmed in vitro to be specific for CMV antigens. It was taken for granted in presence/absence analyses that sequencing depth across donors was roughly uniform.

PCR involved 60 Vbeta and 13 Jbeta primers. Measured with immunoSEQ multiplex PCR; TCRdb has only the in-frame clones, and not every one. This table holds about 190,000 clones, 65% to 75% found once. In regard to this clone: The antigen is unknown. Other DNA sequences in the sample encode the same CDR3.

Trimming removed 1 base from V and 0 bases from J, with 5 bases in between. Looked up from germline, CDR1 is SGHTA and CDR2 is FQGNSA. CDR3 size: 14 residues. This TCR derives from a man in his thirties or forties in good health and CMV-seropositive. Sequenced sample: PBMCs. V gene TRBV7-2 combines with J gene TRBJ2-3; no clear D gene. The CDR3 DNA sequence: TGTGCCAGCAGCTTAGGCGCCAGCACAGATACGCAGTATTTT. Residues: CASSLGASTDTQYF.